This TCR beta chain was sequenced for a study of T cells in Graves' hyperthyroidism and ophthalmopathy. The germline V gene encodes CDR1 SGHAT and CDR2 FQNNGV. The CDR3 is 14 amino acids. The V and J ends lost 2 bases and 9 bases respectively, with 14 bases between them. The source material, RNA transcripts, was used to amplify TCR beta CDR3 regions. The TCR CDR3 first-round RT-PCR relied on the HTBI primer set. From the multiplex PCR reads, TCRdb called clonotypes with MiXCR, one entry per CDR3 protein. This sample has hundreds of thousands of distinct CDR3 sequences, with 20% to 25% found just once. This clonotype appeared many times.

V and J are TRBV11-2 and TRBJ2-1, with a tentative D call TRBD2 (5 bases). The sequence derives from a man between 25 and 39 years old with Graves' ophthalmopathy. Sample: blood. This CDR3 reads CASSLSTPGGEQFF. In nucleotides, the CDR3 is TGTGCCAGCAGCTTATCAACTCCAGGAGGTGAGCAGTTCTTC.